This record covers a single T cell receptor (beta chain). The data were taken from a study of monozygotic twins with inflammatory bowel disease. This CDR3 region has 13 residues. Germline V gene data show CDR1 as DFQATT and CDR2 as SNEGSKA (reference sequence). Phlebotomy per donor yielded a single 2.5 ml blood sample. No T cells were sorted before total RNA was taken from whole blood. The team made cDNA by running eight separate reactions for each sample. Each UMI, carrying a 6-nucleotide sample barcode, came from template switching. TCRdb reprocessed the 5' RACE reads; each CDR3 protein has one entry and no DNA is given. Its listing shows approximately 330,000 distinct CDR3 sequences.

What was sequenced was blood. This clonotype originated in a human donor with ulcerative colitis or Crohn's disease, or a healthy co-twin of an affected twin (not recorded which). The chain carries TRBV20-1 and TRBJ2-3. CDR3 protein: CSARLDVKDTQYF.